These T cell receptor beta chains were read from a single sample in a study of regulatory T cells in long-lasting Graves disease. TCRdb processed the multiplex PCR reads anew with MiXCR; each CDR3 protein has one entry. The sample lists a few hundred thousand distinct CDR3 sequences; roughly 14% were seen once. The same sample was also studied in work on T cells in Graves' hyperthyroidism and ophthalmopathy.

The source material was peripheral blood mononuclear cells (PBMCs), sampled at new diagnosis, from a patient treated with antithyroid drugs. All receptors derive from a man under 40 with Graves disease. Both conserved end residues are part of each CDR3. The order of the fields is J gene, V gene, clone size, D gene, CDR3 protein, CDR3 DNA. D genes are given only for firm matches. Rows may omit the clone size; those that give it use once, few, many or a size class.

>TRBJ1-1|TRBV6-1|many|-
CASSPPRTSEAFF
TGTGCCAGCAGTCCGCCCCGGACTTCTGAAGCTTTCTTT
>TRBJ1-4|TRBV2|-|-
CASSEGRAVNEKLFF
TGTGCCAGCAGTGAGGGACGGGCGGTGAATGAAAAACTGTTTTTT
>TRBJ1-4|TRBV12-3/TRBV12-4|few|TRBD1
CASSRRQGLSEKLFF
TGTGCCAGCAGTCGAAGACAGGGGTTGAGTGAAAAACTGTTTTTT
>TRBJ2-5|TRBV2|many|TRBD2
CASSDLAGAETQYF
TGTGCCAGCAGTGACCTAGCGGGAGCAGAGACCCAGTACTTC
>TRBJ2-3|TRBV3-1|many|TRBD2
CASSPWTSGRFTDTQYF
TGTGCCAGCAGCCCGTGGACTAGCGGGAGGTTCACAGATACGCAGTATTTT
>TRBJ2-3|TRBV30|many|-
CAWSVRRDTQYF
TGTGCCTGGAGTGTACGGAGGGATACGCAGTATTTT
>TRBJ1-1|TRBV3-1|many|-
CASSQGIRQANTEAFF
TGTGCCAGCAGCCAAGGTATCCGACAGGCGAACACTGAAGCTTTCTTT
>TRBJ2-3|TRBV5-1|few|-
CASSLDTGTQYF
TGCGCCAGCAGCTTGGATACGGGTACGCAGTATTTT
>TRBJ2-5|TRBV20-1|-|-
CSARGGQNSEATQYF
TGCAGTGCTAGAGGGGGACAAAACTCGGAGGCGACCCAGTACTTC
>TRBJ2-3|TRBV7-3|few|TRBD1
CASSSPRAGGLDTQYF
TGTGCCAGCAGCTCCCCCCGGGCAGGGGGTTTAGATACGCAGTATTTT
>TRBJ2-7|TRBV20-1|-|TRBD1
CSATSGTAYEQYF
TGCAGTGCTACCTCCGGGACAGCCTACGAGCAGTACTTC
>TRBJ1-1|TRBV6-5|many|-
CASSYGRGNTEAFF
TGTGCCAGCAGTTACGGTCGGGGGAACACTGAAGCTTTCTTT
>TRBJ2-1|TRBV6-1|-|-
CASSRWGLVGAWDNERFF
TGTGCCAGCAGTCGCTGGGGGCTAGTGGGGGCGTGGGACAATGAGCGGTTCTTC
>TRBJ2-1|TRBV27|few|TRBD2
CASLRASGDPQFF
TGTGCCAGCCTTAGGGCTAGCGGGGACCCGCAGTTCTTC
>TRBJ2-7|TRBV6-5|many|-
CASSYGTGSRTYEQYF
TGTGCCAGCAGTTACGGAACAGGGTCTCGGACCTACGAGCAGTACTTC
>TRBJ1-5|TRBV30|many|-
CAWSISGGQPQHF
TGTGCCTGGAGTATCAGCGGGGGACAGCCCCAGCATTTT
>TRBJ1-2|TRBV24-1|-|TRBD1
CATSDLRGQGDGYTF
TGTGCCACCAGTGATTTGCGGGGACAGGGAGATGGCTACACCTTC
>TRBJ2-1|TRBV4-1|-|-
CASSQGPPGLGSGEQFF
TGCGCCAGCAGCCAAGGTCCACCGGGACTGGGATCAGGTGAGCAGTTCTTC
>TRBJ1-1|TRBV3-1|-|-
CASSQEETPGNTEAFF
TGTGCCAGCAGCCAAGAAGAGACCCCAGGGAACACTGAAGCTTTCTTT
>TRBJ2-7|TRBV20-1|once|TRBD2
CSALTSSSSYEQYF
TGCAGTGCTTTGACTAGCTCGAGCTCCTACGAGCAGTACTTC
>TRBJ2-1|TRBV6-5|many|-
CASSYSGTEQFF
TGTGCCAGCAGTTACTCCGGGACAGAGCAGTTCTTC
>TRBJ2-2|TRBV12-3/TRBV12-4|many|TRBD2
CASSFGLASGELFF
TGTGCCAGCAGTTTCGGACTAGCGTCGGGGGAGCTGTTTTTT
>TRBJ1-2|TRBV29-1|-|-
CSVRQENYGYTF
TGCAGCGTTAGACAGGAAAACTATGGCTACACCTTC
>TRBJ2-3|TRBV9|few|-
CASSVNSADADTQYF
TGTGCCAGCAGCGTTAATAGCGCGGATGCAGATACGCAGTATTTT
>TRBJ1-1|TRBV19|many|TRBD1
CASSINRGQNTEAFF
TGTGCCAGTAGTATTAATAGGGGGCAGAACACTGAAGCTTTCTTT
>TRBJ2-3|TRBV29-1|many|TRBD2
CSVHPGTRGTDTQYF
TGCAGCGTTCATCCCGGGACTAGGGGGACAGATACGCAGTATTTT
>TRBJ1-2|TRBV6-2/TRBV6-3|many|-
CASSWAARGPGYTF
TGTGCCAGCAGTTGGGCAGCACGGGGGCCTGGCTACACCTTC
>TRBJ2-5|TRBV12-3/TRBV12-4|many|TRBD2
CASSWAGGETQYF
TGTGCCAGCAGTTGGGCGGGAGGGGAGACCCAGTACTTC
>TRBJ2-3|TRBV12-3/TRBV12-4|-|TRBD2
CASSLADEGLVKDTQYF
TGTGCCAGCAGTTTAGCAGATGAGGGACTAGTAAAAGATACGCAGTATTTT
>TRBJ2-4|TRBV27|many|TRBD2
CASSPVALAGGEFF
TGTGCCAGCAGTCCCGTCGCGCTAGCGGGAGGTGAGTTCTTC
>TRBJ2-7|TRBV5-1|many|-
CASSLALQGAVYEQYF
TGCGCCAGCAGCTTAGCCTTGCAGGGTGCGGTGTACGAGCAGTACTTC
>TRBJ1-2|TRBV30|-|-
CAWSAANYGYTF
TGTGCCTGGAGTGCAGCTAACTATGGCTACACCTTC
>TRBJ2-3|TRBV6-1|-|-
CASSEQSFLVTDTQYF
TGTGCCAGCAGTGAGCAATCTTTCTTGGTCACAGATACGCAGTATTTT
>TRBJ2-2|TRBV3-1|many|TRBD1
CASARDRASNTGELFF
TGTGCCAGCGCTAGGGACAGGGCGTCGAACACCGGGGAGCTGTTTTTT
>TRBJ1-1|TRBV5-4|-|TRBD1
CASRPDRGHMNTEAFF
TGTGCCAGCAGACCGGACAGGGGACACATGAACACTGAAGCTTTCTTT
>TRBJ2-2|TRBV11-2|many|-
CASSPPIGSTGELFF
TGTGCCAGCAGCCCCCCGATTGGGAGCACCGGGGAGCTGTTTTTT
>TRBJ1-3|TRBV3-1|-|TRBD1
CASSRTGGSGNTIYF
TGTGCCAGCAGCCGAACAGGGGGCTCTGGAAACACCATATATTTT
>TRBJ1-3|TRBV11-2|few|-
CASSLELPSGNTIYF
TGTGCCAGCAGCTTAGAACTGCCCTCTGGAAACACCATATATTTT
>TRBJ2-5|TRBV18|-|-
CASSPPGSETQYF
TGTGCCAGCTCACCACCAGGTTCAGAGACCCAGTACTTC
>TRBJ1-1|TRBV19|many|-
CASPAPGHSSTEAFF
TGTGCCAGCCCAGCCCCGGGACACTCAAGCACTGAAGCTTTCTTT
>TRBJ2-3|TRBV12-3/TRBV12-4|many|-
CASQAYGEDTQYF
TGTGCCAGCCAGGCCTATGGGGAAGATACGCAGTATTTT
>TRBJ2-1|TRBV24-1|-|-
CATSDLGATRVYEQFF
TGTGCCACCAGTGATTTAGGAGCGACGAGGGTCTATGAGCAGTTCTTC
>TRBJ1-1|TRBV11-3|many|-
CASSLEGRAEAFF
TGTGCCAGCAGCTTAGAAGGGCGCGCTGAAGCTTTCTTT
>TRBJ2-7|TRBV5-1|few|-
CASSPRSPAGVYYEQYF
TGCGCCAGCAGCCCACGTTCTCCTGCCGGGGTCTACTACGAGCAGTACTTC
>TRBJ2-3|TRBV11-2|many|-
CASIPWRDQAGGTDTQYF
TGTGCCAGCATCCCATGGCGGGACCAGGCCGGGGGCACAGATACGCAGTATTTT
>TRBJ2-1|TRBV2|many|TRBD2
CASSDSLAGGYEQFF
TGTGCCAGCAGTGATAGTCTAGCGGGAGGATATGAGCAGTTCTTC
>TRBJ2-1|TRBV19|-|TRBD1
CATRPRLPDRGQFF
TGTGCCACTAGACCGAGACTTCCTGACAGGGGGCAGTTCTTC
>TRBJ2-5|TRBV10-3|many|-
CAIRQEETQYF
TGTGCCATCAGGCAAGAAGAGACCCAGTACTTC
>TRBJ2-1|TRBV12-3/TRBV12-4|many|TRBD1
CASIRTGGSYNEQFF
TGTGCCAGCATAAGGACAGGGGGAAGTTACAATGAGCAGTTCTTC
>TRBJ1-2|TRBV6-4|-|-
CASSPQGIDGYTF
TGTGCCAGCAGTCCTCAGGGGATCGATGGCTACACCTTC
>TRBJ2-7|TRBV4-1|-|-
CASSQGRARKKNEQYF
TGCGCCAGCAGCCAAGGGAGAGCCAGGAAGAAAAACGAGCAGTACTTC
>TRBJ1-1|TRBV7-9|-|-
CASRVGAGDTEAFF
TGTGCCAGCAGGGTCGGTGCGGGGGACACTGAAGCTTTCTTT
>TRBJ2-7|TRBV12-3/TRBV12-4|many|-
CASSSRGVHEQYF
TGTGCCAGCAGTTCTAGAGGGGTGCACGAGCAGTACTTC
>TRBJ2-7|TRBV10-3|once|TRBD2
CASRPSGRGDNEQYF
TGTGCCAGCAGGCCTAGCGGGAGGGGGGACAATGAGCAGTACTTC
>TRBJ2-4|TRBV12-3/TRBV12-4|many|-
CASSLDRNIQYF
TGTGCCAGCAGTTTGGATAGAAACATTCAGTACTTC
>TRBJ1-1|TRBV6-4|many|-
CASSGREWSQNTEAFF
TGTGCCAGCAGTGGCAGGGAATGGAGCCAGAACACTGAAGCTTTCTTT
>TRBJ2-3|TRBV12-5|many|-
CASGLGSTDTQYF
TGTGCTAGTGGTTTGGGCAGCACAGATACGCAGTATTTT
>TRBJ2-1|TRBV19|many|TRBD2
CASRTGLSGRKGNEQFF
TGTGCCAGTAGGACAGGTCTCAGCGGGAGGAAGGGGAATGAGCAGTTCTTC
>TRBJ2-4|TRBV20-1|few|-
CSATHLAKNIQYF
TGCAGTGCGACCCACCTAGCCAAAAACATTCAGTACTTC
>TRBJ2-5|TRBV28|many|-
CASSLALGRQETQYF
TGTGCCAGCAGTTTAGCACTGGGCAGGCAAGAGACCCAGTACTTC